This T cell receptor beta chain was sequenced for a study of blood T cell repertoires in COVID-19. In the study overall: Acute-phase and convalescent COVID-19 samples originated in the United States, Italy and Spain. The cDNA or gDNA used as material had been derived from T cells, B-cell-depleted T cells, or PBMCs.

Authors' analysis steps: Counts of nucleated cells, estimated from reference gene primer amplification, were obtained. Profiled with immunoSEQ multiplex PCR; TCRdb holds only in-frame clones, not every one. The V and J calls and clone size are taken from that table; D and trimming were inferred from the DNA. The repertoire has fewer than 300,000 clones, 80% to 90% of them found once; the top ten carry approximately 12%. Followed over time, Seattle patients had been enrolled while infection was active. V shed 7 bases and J 0 bases; nucleotides not matched to a gene: 16. Germline V gene sequence: CDR1 MDHEN, CDR2 SYDVKM. The CDR3 is made up of 20 amino acids.

V is TRBV28 and J is TRBJ2-7; TRBD2 agrees at 15 bases. This TCR came from a woman aged 25 to 45 with COVID-19, enrolled during active disease. Input material: peripheral blood. The DNA of the CDR3 is TGTGCCAGCATCCCATCAACGGGGACTAGCGGGGGGATGAGCTCCTACGAGCAGTACTTC. It codes for CASIPSTGTSGGMSSYEQYF.